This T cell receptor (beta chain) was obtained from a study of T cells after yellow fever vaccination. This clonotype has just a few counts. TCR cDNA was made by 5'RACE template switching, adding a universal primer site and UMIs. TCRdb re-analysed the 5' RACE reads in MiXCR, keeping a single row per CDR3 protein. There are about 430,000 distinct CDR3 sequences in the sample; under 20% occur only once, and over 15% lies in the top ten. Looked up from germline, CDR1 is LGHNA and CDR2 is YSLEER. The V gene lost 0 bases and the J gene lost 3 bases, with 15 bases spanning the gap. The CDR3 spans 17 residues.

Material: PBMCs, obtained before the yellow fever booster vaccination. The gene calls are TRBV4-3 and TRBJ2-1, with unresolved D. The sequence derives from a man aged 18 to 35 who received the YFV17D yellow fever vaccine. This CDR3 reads CASSQETVLDGYNEQFF. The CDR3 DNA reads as TGCGCCAGCAGCCAAGAAACAGTCCTGGACGGCTACAATGAGCAGTTCTTC.